The T cell receptor (beta chain) described here comes from a study of immune heterogeneity within non-small cell lung tumors. Study information: A few squamous cell carcinomas, some 11 non-squamous carcinomas and 1 not otherwise specified made up the tumors. Study-level results: Within each patient, tumor sites shared identical dominant CDR3 beta clonotypes and also held site-unique high-frequency clones. Local T-cell clonality correlated moderately but significantly with local tumor mutational burden (R around 0.33).

This clonotype was seen repeatedly, ten times or more. Its antigen is still unknown. The germline gives CDR1 MNHEY, CDR2 SVGAGI. The CDR3 is 16 amino acids. J gave up 4 bases and V 2 bases, and 6 bases lay outside the gene matches. Multiplex PCR relied on 32 V and 13 J primers to amplify TCR beta CDR3. TCRdb reprocessed the multiplex PCR reads via MiXCR and lists one record per CDR3 protein. Altogether 9,500 to 12,000 distinct CDR3 sequences are present, approximately 18% being singletons, with the ten largest covering approximately 3.7%. For each sample, template was 600 ng of bulk tumor genomic DNA. During surgery, each primary tumor gave multiple biopsies spaced as far apart as possible. Patients underwent curative surgery for non-small cell lung cancer (untreated and newly diagnosed).

Sequencing used lung tumor tissue. This clonotype was obtained from a man in his fifties or sixties with non-small cell lung cancer. V gene TRBV6-5 combines with J gene TRBJ2-2; 8 bases are a match to TRBD1. The CDR3 bases are TGTGCCAGCAGTTACCTTAAGGACAGGGCCACCGGGGAGCTGTTTTTT. Translated, it gives CASSYLKDRATGELFF.